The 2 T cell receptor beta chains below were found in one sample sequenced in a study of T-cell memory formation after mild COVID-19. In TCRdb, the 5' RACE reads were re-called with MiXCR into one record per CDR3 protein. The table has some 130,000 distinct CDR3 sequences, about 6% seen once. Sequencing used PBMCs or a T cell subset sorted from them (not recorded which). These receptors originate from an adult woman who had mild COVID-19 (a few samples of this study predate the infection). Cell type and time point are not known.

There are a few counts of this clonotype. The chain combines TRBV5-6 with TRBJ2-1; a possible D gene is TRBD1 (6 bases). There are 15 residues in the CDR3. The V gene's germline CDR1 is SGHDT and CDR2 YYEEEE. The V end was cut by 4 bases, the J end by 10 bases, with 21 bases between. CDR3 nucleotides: TGTGCCAGCAGCGTTGTGGGAACAGGGTTATTCGAGCAGTTCTTC. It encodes CASSVVGTGLFEQFF.

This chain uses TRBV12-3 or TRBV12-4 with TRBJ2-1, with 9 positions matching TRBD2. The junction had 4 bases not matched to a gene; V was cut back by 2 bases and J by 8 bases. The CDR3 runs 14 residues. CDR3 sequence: CASSLSSSGDEQFF. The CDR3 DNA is TGTGCCAGCAGTTTAAGTTCTAGCGGGGATGAGCAGTTCTTC.